These 19 T cell receptor beta chains came from one sample sequenced in a study of blood T cell repertoires in COVID-19. The assay was immunoSEQ multiplex PCR, and TCRdb's table has in-frame clones only and misses some. Of roughly 59,000 clones listed, roughly 80% are singletons. Input material: peripheral blood. The origin of the receptors is a human donor in a cohort sampled during active COVID-19.

The rearrangement joins TRBV28 to TRBJ1-2; 8 bases line up with TRBD1. V lost 1 base to trimming and J lost 4 bases; unmatched junction nucleotides: 11. CDR3 length: 17 residues. Germline V gene sequence: CDR1 MDHEN, CDR2 SYDVKM. CDR3 bases: TGTGCCAGCAGTTTATTCGGGACCGGGACAGGTCTCTATGGCTACACCTTC. This sequence encodes CASSLFGTGTGLYGYTF.

The rearrangement links TRBV7-9 to TRBJ2-7; 9 positions match TRBD2. The ends lost 1 base at V and 5 bases at J; junction bases unmatched: 6. The germline V gene encodes CDR1 SEHNR and CDR2 FQNEAQ (reference sequence). The CDR3 loop spans 15 amino acids. CDR3: CASSLVRGGLDEQYF. CDR3 bases: TGTGCCAGCAGCTTAGTGCGGGGGGGACTGGACGAGCAGTACTTC.

The V call is TRBV14, the J call TRBJ2-7; 7 bases line up with TRBD1. This CDR3 is 15 amino acids long. Losses at the gene ends were 4 bases for V and 3 bases for J; bases not matched to a gene: 9. Germline lookup yields CDR1 SGHDN and CDR2 FVKESK. CDR3 sequence (DNA): TGTGCCAGCAGCCCACAAGGGGGCCGGTACTACGAGCAGTACTTC. It encodes CASSPQGGRYYEQYF.

The chain couples TRBV28 to TRBJ2-7, with D unclear. The V and J ends lost 3 bases and 2 bases respectively, with 8 bases between them. The CDR3 has 13 residues. In germline, CDR1 is MDHEN, CDR2 SYDVKM. Written as DNA, the CDR3 is TGTGCCAGCAGTTTTGGGCCGACCTACGAGCAGTACTTC. It encodes CASSFGPTYEQYF.

V and J are TRBV19 and TRBJ2-1; D remains ambiguous. CDR3 length: 14 residues. The germline CDR1 and CDR2 sequences are LNHDA and SQIVND (reference sequence). Trimming pared 6 bases from V and 0 bases from J, leaving 9 bases between. The CDR3, as DNA: TGTGCCAGTAGCTTAGCCTACTCCTACAATGAGCAGTTCTTC. This encodes CASSLAYSYNEQFF.

This clone was counted a few times. The chain combines TRBV6-6 with TRBJ2-7, with a possible D match to TRBD2 (5 bases). The CDR3 has 15 amino acids. V lost 0 bases and J lost 3, with 12 bases in between. Per germline, CDR1 MNHNY and CDR2 SVGAGI (reference sequence). In DNA form, the CDR3 reads TGTGCCAGCAGTTACTCGACGCACCGGGACTACGAGCAGTACTTC. It translates to CASSYSTHRDYEQYF.

A few counts support this clone. The J gene is TRBJ2-7, the V gene TRBV7-9; 10 bases map to TRBD2. The CDR3 spans 15 residues. CDR1 SEHNR and CDR2 FQNEAQ come from the germline V gene (reference sequence). With V trimmed by 5 bases and J by 4 bases, 8 bases remained unmatched. Written as DNA, the CDR3 is TGTGCCAGCAGCCCTAGCGGGAGTGATCGGTACGAGCAGTACTTC. Translated: CASSPSGSDRYEQYF.

The chain couples TRBV4-3 to TRBJ2-5; D gene unclear. Germline CDR1 is LGHNA and CDR2 is YSLEER. Trimming removed 0 bases from V and 5 bases from J, with 7 bases in between. The CDR3 spans 13 residues. CDR3 residues: CASSQESEETQYF. CDR3 in DNA: TGCGCCAGCAGCCAAGAATCGGAGGAGACCCAGTACTTC.

There are a few counts of this clone. The chain uses TRBV28 and TRBJ2-1; D remains unclear. The CDR3 contains 14 residues. V dropped 8 bases and J dropped 9 bases, with 20 bases sitting between them. CDR1 is MDHEN and CDR2 is SYDVKM in the germline V gene. In nucleotides, the CDR3 is TGTGCCAGCTCGCACTCTAGGAGTATCCGTGAGCAGTTCTTC. This encodes CASSHSRSIREQFF.

The rearrangement joins TRBV7-2 to TRBJ1-2; D is possibly TRBD1 (5 bases). Germline values: CDR1 SGHTA, CDR2 FQGNSA. Trimming shortened V by 5 bases and J by 0 bases, and 7 bases separated the two germline ends. CDR3 length: 13 amino acids. The CDR3 spells CASSQQANYGYTF. The CDR3 nucleotides are TGTGCCAGCAGCCAACAGGCTAACTATGGCTACACCTTC.

This rearrangement joins TRBV19 to TRBJ1-5, with D perhaps matching TRBD1 (6 bases). The CDR3 is made up of 14 amino acids. Germline CDR1 and CDR2: LNHDA and SQIVND (reference sequence). V was shortened by 7 bases and J by 3 bases, with 13 bases between the two germline ends. The CDR3 loop is CASTDRPSNQPQHF. The CDR3 region has the DNA TGTGCCAGTACCGACAGGCCATCCAATCAGCCCCAGCATTTT.

V and J are TRBV2 and TRBJ2-5, with a possible D match to TRBD2 (6 bases). V was cut by 5 bases and J by 4 bases, with 14 bases left in between. This CDR3 region has 14 residues. The V gene's germline CDR1 is SNHLY and CDR2 FYNNEI. The CDR3 protein is CASSPGLFPETQYF. The CDR3 nucleotides are TGTGCCAGCAGTCCCGGACTATTCCCAGAGACCCAGTACTTC.

The rearrangement uses TRBV30 and TRBJ2-2; D is possibly TRBD1 (5 bases). The CDR3 runs to 16 residues. Trimming removed 0 bases from V and 5 bases from J, with 16 bases in between. CDR1 is GTSNPN and CDR2 is SVGIG in the germline V gene (reference sequence). The CDR3 DNA reads TGTGCCTGGAGTGTAGGACACAGCCCCCTAACCGGGGAGCTGTTTTTT. Protein product: CAWSVGHSPLTGELFF.

The CDR3 reads CASSFGQGKRPQHF. In DNA, the CDR3 is TGTGCCAGCAGTTTTGGGCAGGGAAAAAGGCCCCAGCATTTT. V gene TRBV28 combines with J gene TRBJ1-5, with D tentatively TRBD1 (5 bases). This CDR3 is built from 14 residues. Germline V gene sequence: CDR1 MDHEN, CDR2 SYDVKM. V lost 3 bases and J 9 bases, leaving 15 bases between the germline ends.

This clone was counted a few times. The chain joins TRBV10-1 to TRBJ2-7; D may be TRBD1 (5 bases). V lost 3 bases to trimming and J lost 8 bases, with 11 bases between them. This CDR3 is built from 12 residues. Per germline, CDR1 WNHNN and CDR2 SYGVQD (reference sequence). The CDR3 nucleotides are TGCGCCAGCAGTGATACAGGCGGTCAGCAGTACTTC. This codes for CASSDTGGQQYF.

This chain connects TRBV5-4 to TRBJ2-7, with TRBD2 identical over 16 bases. V was clipped by 4 bases and J by 5 bases; unmatched bases: 15. CDR1 and CDR2 from the germline V gene are SGHNT and YYREEE (reference sequence). The CDR3 extends over 19 amino acids. Written as DNA, the CDR3 is TGTGCCAGCAGCCGCCCCGGGACTAGCGGGAGGGCCGTACGGAACGAGCAGTACTTC. This sequence encodes CASSRPGTSGRAVRNEQYF.

The chain has TRBV6-5 and TRBJ2-5; 8 bases are shared with TRBD1. Germline values: CDR1 MNHEY, CDR2 SVGAGI. This CDR3 contains 15 residues. V trimming: 6 bases; J trimming: 1 base; junction bases outside the gene matches: 7. The CDR3 spells CASSPQQGVQETQYF. The CDR3 DNA follows: TGTGCCAGCAGCCCACAACAGGGGGTCCAAGAGACCCAGTACTTC.

The CDR3 bases are TGTGCCAGCAGTGACACAGGGACAGGGGCATCCGGGGAGCTGTTTTTT. Its translation is CASSDTGTGASGELFF. This chain uses TRBV6-4 with TRBJ2-2; TRBD1 agrees at 10 bases. Germline loops: CDR1 MRHNA, CDR2 SNTAGT. Trimming took 2 bases from V and 6 from J; bases not matched to a gene: 6. This CDR3 is built from 16 residues.

The table lists this clone with a few counts. The chain carries TRBV7-2 and TRBJ2-7; 7 bases agree with TRBD1. Trimming cost V 5 bases and J 2 bases; bases outside gene matches: 9. The germline gives CDR1 SGHTA, CDR2 FQGNSA. The CDR3 has 15 amino acids. The DNA for the CDR3 is TGTGCCAGCAGCAAAGAGGGACAGACTCCCTACGAGCAGTACTTC. It yields the protein CASSKEGQTPYEQYF.